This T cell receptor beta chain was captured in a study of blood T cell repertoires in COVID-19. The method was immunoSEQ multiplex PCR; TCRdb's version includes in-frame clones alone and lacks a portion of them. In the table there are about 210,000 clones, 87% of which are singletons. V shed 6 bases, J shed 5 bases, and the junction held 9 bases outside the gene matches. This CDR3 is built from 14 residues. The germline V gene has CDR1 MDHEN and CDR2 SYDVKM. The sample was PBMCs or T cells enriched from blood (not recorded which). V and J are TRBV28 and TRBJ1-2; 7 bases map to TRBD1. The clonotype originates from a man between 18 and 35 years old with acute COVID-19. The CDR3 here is CASRPGQVAYGYTF. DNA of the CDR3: TGTGCCAGCAGGCCCGGACAGGTTGCTTATGGCTACACCTTC.